These 31 T cell receptor beta chains were sequenced from one sample in a study of PD-L1 blockade in urothelial cancer. Data came from immunoSEQ multiplex PCR; TCRdb stores just in-frame clones and leaves some out. The table records 45,000 to 50,000 clones, approximately 89% of them present only once. The material sequenced was PBMCs, taken around atezolizumab (anti-PD-L1) treatment. Receptor source: an elderly man with urothelial cancer.

The chain combines TRBV5-1 with TRBJ1-1, with 7 bases identical to TRBD1. Germline CDR1 and CDR2: SGHRS and YFSETQ. The junction had 8 bases not matched to a gene; V was cut back by 0 bases and J by 6 bases. The CDR3 has 15 residues. The CDR3 sequence is CASSLVSGGRAEAFF. CDR3 DNA: TGCGCCAGCAGCTTGGTATCAGGGGGAAGGGCTGAAGCTTTCTTT.

This clone has just one count. J is TRBJ1-5 and V is TRBV19; the match to TRBD1 covers 8 bases. CDR3 length equals 14 residues. Germline CDR1 reads LNHDA; CDR2 reads SQIVND (reference sequence). With V trimmed by 4 bases and J by 3 bases, 2 bases remained unmatched. The CDR3 sequence: CASSRDRFNQPQHF. The CDR3 nucleotides are TGTGCCAGTAGTAGGGACAGGTTCAATCAGCCCCAGCATTTT.

The chain combines TRBV6-6 with TRBJ1-1, with D uncertain. The CDR3 spans 16 residues. The V gene's germline CDR1 is MNHNY and CDR2 SVGAGI (reference sequence). V was cut by 3 bases and J by 3 bases, with 17 bases left in between. This chain's CDR3 is CASSYAFSQVYTEAFF. DNA for the CDR3: TGTGCCAGCAGTTATGCCTTTTCCCAGGTCTACACTGAAGCTTTCTTT.

This clone has only a few counts. The gene calls are TRBV30 and TRBJ1-2; D remains unclear. Looked up from germline, CDR1 is GTSNPN and CDR2 is SVGIG (reference sequence). Trimming shortened V by 7 bases and J by 7 bases, and 22 bases separated the two germline ends. This CDR3 has 14 amino acids. CDR3 protein: CASLPGDVRRGYTF. CDR3 nucleotide sequence: TGTGCCTCCTTACCGGGAGACGTTCGGCGTGGCTACACCTTC. The entire variable domain, with the rest obtained from reference TRBV30 and TRBJ1-2, is as follows: SQTIHQWPATLVQPVGSPLSLECTVEGTSNPNLYWYRQAAGRGLQLLFYSVGIGQISSEVPQNLSASRPQDRQFILSSKKLLLSDSGFYLCASLPGDVRRGYTFGSGTRLTVV.

This clone was counted once. The chain is built from TRBV5-1 and TRBJ2-1, with D maybe TRBD1 (6 bases). This CDR3 comprises 16 residues. Germline CDR1 and CDR2: SGHRS and YFSETQ. V was pared by 1 base and J by 0 bases, with 11 bases between. CDR3 coding DNA: TGCGCCAGCAGCTTGACAGGGTTTAGCTCCTACAATGAGCAGTTCTTC. Translation gives CASSLTGFSSYNEQFF.

CDR3 sequence reads: CASSLELAASYNEQFF. In nucleotides, the CDR3 is TGCGCCAGCAGCTTGGAGCTAGCTGCATCCTACAATGAGCAGTTCTTC. The chain couples TRBV5-1 to TRBJ2-1, with a weak D call TRBD2 (5 bases). This CDR3 has 16 residues. Between the trimmed V and J ends, which lost 0 bases and 1 base, there was a span of 11 bases. Germline V gives CDR1 SGHRS, CDR2 YFSETQ.

The genes are TRBV28 and TRBJ1-5, with D possibly TRBD1 on 6 matching bases. Germline values: CDR1 MDHEN, CDR2 SYDVKM. CDR3 length equals 18 residues. Trimming removed 4 bases at V and 0 bases at J, with 19 bases between. This CDR3 reads CASSWTPSTGYSNQPQHF. DNA for the CDR3: TGTGCCAGCAGTTGGACTCCTTCGACAGGTTATAGCAATCAGCCCCAGCATTTT.

This rearrangement joins TRBV7-2 to TRBJ1-5; possibly TRBD1 for D (5 bases). Trimming stripped 7 bases from V and 3 bases from J, with 16 bases between. The CDR3 is 15 residues long. The germline V gene encodes CDR1 SGHTA and CDR2 FQGNSA. The CDR3 loop is CASMGGGSANQPQHF. The CDR3 coding sequence is TGTGCCAGCATGGGGGGGGGATCAGCCAATCAGCCCCAGCATTTT. The complete variable domain, with remaining parts taken from reference TRBV7-2 and TRBJ1-5, reads GAGVSQSPSNKVTEKGKDVELRCDPISGHTALYWYRQSLGQGLEFLIYFQGNSAPDKSGLPSDRFSAERTGGSVSTLTIQRTQQEDSAVYLCASMGGGSANQPQHFGDGTRLSIL.

The rearrangement links TRBV6-1 to TRBJ2-1, with 15 bases lining up with TRBD2. Germline trimming cut 4 bases from V and 6 bases from J; bases unmatched to any gene: 13. Germline V gene sequence: CDR1 MNHNS, CDR2 SASEGT. The CDR3 covers 19 residues. The CDR3 region has the DNA TGTGCCAGCAGTGCCAAACTGGGAAGGACTAGCGGGAGGGGCAATGAGCAGTTCTTC. This translates into CASSAKLGRTSGRGNEQFF.

J is TRBJ1-5 and V is TRBV5-1; 7 bases fit TRBD1. The V and J ends lost 0 bases and 4 bases, in that order; junction bases with no gene match: 4. Germline V gives CDR1 SGHRS, CDR2 YFSETQ. CDR3 size: 15 residues. The CDR3 spells CASSLEGTVNQPQHF. In DNA, the CDR3 is TGCGCCAGCAGCTTGGAAGGGACAGTTAATCAGCCCCAGCATTTT. Together with reference TRBV5-1 and TRBJ1-5, the CDR3 gives the full variable domain: KAGVTQTPRYLIKTRGQQVTLSCSPISGHRSVSWYQQTPGQGLQFLFEYFSETQRNKGNFPGRFSGRQFSNSRSEMNVSTLELGDSALYLCASSLEGTVNQPQHFGDGTRLSIL.

V gene TRBV19 combines with J gene TRBJ1-4, with 7 bases matching TRBD1. Per germline, CDR1 LNHDA and CDR2 SQIVND (reference sequence). V lost 6 bases, J lost 3 bases, and 10 bases stayed unmatched. This CDR3 region has 16 residues. The CDR3 loop is CASSRGTVQPNEKLFF. The DNA for the CDR3 is TGTGCCAGTAGCCGCGGGACAGTTCAGCCTAATGAAAAACTGTTTTTT.

CDR3 sequence: CATSRGQGKNTGELFF. The CDR3 region has the DNA TGTGCCACCAGCAGAGGACAGGGAAAAAACACCGGGGAGCTGTTTTTT. The genes are TRBV15 and TRBJ2-2, with 7 bases that match TRBD1. The CDR3 length is 16 residues. Germline V lookup: CDR1 LNHNV, CDR2 YYDKDF (reference sequence). V lost 1 base to trimming and J lost 2 bases; unmatched junction nucleotides: 4.

The CDR3: CASSPATGGMGSNQPQHF. The DNA for the CDR3 is TGTGCCAGTAGTCCCGCTACAGGGGGCATGGGGAGCAATCAGCCCCAGCATTTT. The V call is TRBV19, the J call TRBJ1-5, with 9 bases identical to TRBD1. With 5 bases clipped from V and 1 base from J, the junction kept 12 bases outside the gene matches. The CDR3 covers 18 residues. Germline CDR1 LNHDA, CDR2 SQIVND (reference sequence).

The sample holds a few counts of this clone. The chain combines TRBV27 with TRBJ2-5; the D gene is possibly TRBD2 (5 bases). V lost 5 bases, J lost 7 bases, and 8 bases lay in between. The CDR3 consists of 11 residues. The germline gives CDR1 MNHEY, CDR2 SMNVEV (reference sequence). CDR3 coding DNA: TGTGCCAGCAGTACCCGGGGGACCCAGTACTTC. It codes for CASSTRGTQYF.

The chain employs TRBV28 and TRBJ2-1, with 16 bases lining up with TRBD2. Germline CDR1 and CDR2: MDHEN and SYDVKM. The CDR3 is made up of 14 amino acids. With V trimmed by 6 bases and J by 13 bases, 6 bases remained unmatched. CDR3 coding DNA: TGTGCCAGCAGCCTCGGGACTAGCGGGAGGGGCCAGTTCTTC. It is translated as CASSLGTSGRGQFF.

About this clone itself: The sample contains more than one DNA sequence encoding this CDR3. The chain is built from TRBV5-1 and TRBJ2-7; D may be TRBD2 (5 bases). Germline V gene sequence: CDR1 SGHRS, CDR2 YFSETQ. This CDR3 has 15 residues. V lost 2 bases and J lost 4, with 16 bases in between. Written as DNA, the CDR3 is TGCGCCAGCAGCTTAAGGGTAGGGAGATCGTACGAGCAGTACTTC. Encoded protein: CASSLRVGRSYEQYF.

The chain is built from TRBV25-1 and TRBJ2-7; 8 bases fit TRBD2. V lost 6 bases to trimming and J lost 1 base; unmatched junction nucleotides: 2. This CDR3 has 13 amino acids. Germline loops: CDR1 MGHDK, CDR2 SYGVNS. CDR3 coding DNA: TGTGCCAGCAGAACTAGCGGATCCTACGAGCAGTACTTC. It yields the protein CASRTSGSYEQYF.

This clone was observed a few times. The chain uses TRBV6-1 and TRBJ2-7, with 10 bases fitting TRBD2. The CDR3 loop spans 14 amino acids. Looked up from germline, CDR1 is MNHNS and CDR2 is SASEGT. Trimming at V came to 5 bases and at J to 5 bases, leaving 6 bases not matched to a gene. CDR3 DNA sequence: TGTGCCAGCAGTCGGCTAGCGGGAGTCGACGAGCAGTACTTC. The encoded protein is CASSRLAGVDEQYF.

J is TRBJ2-2 and V is TRBV15, with D unresolved. Germline V gene sequence: CDR1 LNHNV, CDR2 YYDKDF (reference sequence). Between the trimmed V and J ends, which lost 2 bases and 6 bases, there was a span of 10 bases. CDR3 length: 14 amino acids. The chain's CDR3 is CATSRTAIAGELFF. The CDR3 bases are TGTGCCACCAGCAGAACCGCGATAGCCGGGGAGCTGTTTTTT.

This chain connects TRBV5-1 to TRBJ1-3; D not certain. With 1 base removed from V and 2 bases from J, the gap between germline ends came to 16 bases. The CDR3 covers 17 residues. Germline V gives CDR1 SGHRS, CDR2 YFSETQ. The CDR3 region has the DNA TGCGCCAGCAGCTTGTCTGCAGGTTCCCAGGCTGGAAACACCATATATTTT. Amino acids: CASSLSAGSQAGNTIYF.

The J gene is TRBJ1-1, the V gene TRBV6-5, with TRBD1 as a possible D gene (6 bases). Trimming shortened V by 5 bases and J by 4 bases, and 17 bases separated the two germline ends. CDR1 is MNHEY and CDR2 is SVGAGI in the germline V gene. The CDR3 is made up of 15 amino acids. For the CDR3, the DNA is TGTGCCAGCAGTCCCCTCAAAGGGACATTCACTGAAGCTTTCTTT. Its translation: CASSPLKGTFTEAFF.

A few counts support this clone. The V gene is TRBV19, the J gene TRBJ1-4, with D uncertain. The germline gives CDR1 LNHDA, CDR2 SQIVND (reference sequence). Deletions cut 5 bases from V and 0 bases from J, with 7 bases between. The CDR3 length is 14 residues. CDR3 DNA: TGTGCCAGTAGTTCGGTGGCAACTAATGAAAAACTGTTTTTT. It yields the protein CASSSVATNEKLFF.

This sequence joins TRBV5-6 and TRBJ2-5, with D tentatively TRBD1 (6 bases). V gave up 2 bases and J gave up 0 bases, with 8 bases separating them. CDR3 size: 14 residues. Per germline, CDR1 SGHDT and CDR2 YYEEEE. The CDR3 loop reads CASSFKGDQETQYF. In nucleotides, the CDR3 is TGTGCCAGCAGCTTCAAGGGGGACCAAGAGACCCAGTACTTC.

The rearrangement uses TRBV28 and TRBJ1-2, with D unclear. The germline CDR1 and CDR2 sequences are MDHEN and SYDVKM. The CDR3 sequence is 14 residues long. V was pared by 2 bases and J by 4 bases, with 11 bases between. The CDR3 protein is CASSLPSGIYGYTF. The CDR3 bases are TGTGCCAGCAGTTTACCATCGGGGATCTATGGCTACACCTTC.

The V gene is TRBV6-4, the J gene TRBJ1-4; 7 positions agree with TRBD1. The CDR3 runs to 13 residues. The V gene end was trimmed by 5 bases and the J gene end by 7 bases; junction bases not matched to a gene: 4. The V gene's germline CDR1 is MRHNA and CDR2 SNTAGT. CDR3 residues: CASSPTGSEKLFF. CDR3 coding DNA: TGTGCCAGCAGTCCGACAGGGAGTGAAAAACTGTTTTTT.

This chain joins TRBV6-4 and TRBJ2-2; 9 bases align to TRBD2. Per germline, CDR1 MRHNA and CDR2 SNTAGT. Trimming at V came to 4 bases and at J to 0 bases, leaving 6 bases not matched to a gene. The length of the CDR3 is 17 residues. The CDR3 DNA follows: TGTGCCAGCAGTGCCGAACTAGCGGGTACGAACACCGGGGAGCTGTTTTTT. This codes for CASSAELAGTNTGELFF.

In this sample, this clone turned up once. The V call is TRBV9, the J call TRBJ1-4, with TRBD1 matching over 8 bases. This CDR3 contains 15 residues. V lost 0 bases and J lost 6; bases outside the gene matches: 4. CDR1 and CDR2 from the germline V gene are SGDLS and YYNGEE. CDR3 sequence (DNA): TGTGCCAGCAGCGTAGCTACAGGGGGAGATGAAAAACTGTTTTTT. Residues: CASSVATGGDEKLFF.

The chain links TRBV2 to TRBJ2-1; the D gene is possibly TRBD2 (5 bases). Germline V gene data show CDR1 as SNHLY and CDR2 as FYNNEI. V was trimmed by 6 bases and J by 2 bases, leaving 20 bases between them. The CDR3 runs 17 residues. In DNA form, the CDR3 reads TGTGCCAGCAGGGAAAGGGCGGCTAGCACCGCCTACAATGAGCAGTTCTTC. Translated, it gives CASRERAASTAYNEQFF.

The chain employs TRBV6-1 and TRBJ2-7, with 9 nucleotides matching TRBD1. CDR3 size: 14 residues. In germline, CDR1 is MNHNS, CDR2 SASEGT. The V segment lost 2 bases and the J segment 6 bases; nucleotides outside the gene matches: 5. This CDR3 reads CASSERMTGGEQYF. CDR3 nucleotides: TGTGCCAGCAGTGAACGTATGACAGGGGGCGAGCAGTACTTC.

The V gene is TRBV19, the J gene TRBJ1-4, with D possibly matching TRBD1 (6 bases). CDR1 and CDR2 from the germline V gene are LNHDA and SQIVND (reference sequence). The CDR3 consists of 12 residues. The V end lost 8 bases, the J end lost 4 bases, and 8 bases lay between the germline ends. This chain's CDR3 is CASRTVNEKLFF. CDR3 in DNA: TGTGCCAGTCGGACAGTTAATGAAAAACTGTTTTTT.

The genes are TRBV11-2 and TRBJ2-2, with D possibly matching TRBD1 (5 bases). The V end was cut by 5 bases, the J end by 5 bases, with 6 bases between. The CDR3 contains 12 residues. In germline, CDR1 is SGHAT, CDR2 FQNNGV. CDR3 loop: CASSPGTGELFF. The CDR3 DNA follows: TGTGCCAGCAGCCCAGGGACCGGGGAGCTGTTTTTT. Using reference TRBV11-2 and TRBJ2-2 for the parts outside the CDR3, the full variable domain is EAGVAQSPRYKIIEKRQSVAFWCNPISGHATLYWYQQILGQGPKLLIQFQNNGVVDDSQLPKDRFSAERLKGVDSTLKIQPAKLEDSAVYLCASSPGTGELFFGEGSRLTVL.